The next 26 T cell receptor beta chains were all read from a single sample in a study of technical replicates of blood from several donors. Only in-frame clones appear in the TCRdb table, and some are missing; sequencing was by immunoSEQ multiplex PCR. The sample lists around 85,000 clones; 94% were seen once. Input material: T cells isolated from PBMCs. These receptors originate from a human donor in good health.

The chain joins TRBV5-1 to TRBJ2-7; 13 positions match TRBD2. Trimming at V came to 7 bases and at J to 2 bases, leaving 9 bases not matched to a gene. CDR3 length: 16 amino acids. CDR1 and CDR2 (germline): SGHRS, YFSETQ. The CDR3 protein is CASQRTSGSNAYEQYF. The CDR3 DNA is TGCGCCAGCCAGCGGACTAGCGGGAGTAATGCCTACGAGCAGTACTTC. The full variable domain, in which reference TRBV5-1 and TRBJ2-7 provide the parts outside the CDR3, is KAGVTQTPRYLIKTRGQQVTLSCSPISGHRSVSWYQQTPGQGLQFLFEYFSETQRNKGNFPGRFSGRQFSNSRSEMNVSTLELGDSALYLCASQRTSGSNAYEQYFGPGTRLTVT.

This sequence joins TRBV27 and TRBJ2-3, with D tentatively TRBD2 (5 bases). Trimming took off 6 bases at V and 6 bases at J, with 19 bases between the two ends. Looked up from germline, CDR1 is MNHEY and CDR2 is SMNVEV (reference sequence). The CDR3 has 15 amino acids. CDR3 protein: CASRYGKAERDTQYF. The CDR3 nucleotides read TGTGCCAGCAGATACGGGAAGGCGGAAAGGGATACGCAGTATTTT.

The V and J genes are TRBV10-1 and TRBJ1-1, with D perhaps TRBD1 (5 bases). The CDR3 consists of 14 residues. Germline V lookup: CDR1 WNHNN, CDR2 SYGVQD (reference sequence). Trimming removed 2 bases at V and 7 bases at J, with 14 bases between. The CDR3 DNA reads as TGCGCCAGCAGTGAGGGGGCGGCCGGTCATGAAGCTTTCTTT. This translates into CASSEGAAGHEAFF.

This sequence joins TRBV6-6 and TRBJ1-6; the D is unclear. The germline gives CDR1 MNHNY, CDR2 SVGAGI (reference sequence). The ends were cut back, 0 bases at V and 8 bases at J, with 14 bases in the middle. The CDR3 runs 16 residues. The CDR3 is CASSYSTGMEDSPLHF. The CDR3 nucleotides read TGTGCCAGCAGTTACTCGACGGGGATGGAGGATTCACCCCTCCACTTT.

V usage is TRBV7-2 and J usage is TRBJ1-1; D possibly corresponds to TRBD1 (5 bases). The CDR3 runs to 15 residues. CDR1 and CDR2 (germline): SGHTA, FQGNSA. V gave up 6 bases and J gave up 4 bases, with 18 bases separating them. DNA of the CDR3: TGTGCCAGCAGGACCTTAGGGGCAGGCGGCACTGAAGCTTTCTTT. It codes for CASRTLGAGGTEAFF.

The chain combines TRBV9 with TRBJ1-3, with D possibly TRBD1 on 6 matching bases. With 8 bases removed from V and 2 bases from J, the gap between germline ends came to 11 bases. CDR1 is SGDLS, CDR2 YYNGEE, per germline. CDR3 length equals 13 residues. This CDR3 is CASGGHTGNTIYF. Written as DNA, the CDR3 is TGTGCCAGTGGGGGACATACTGGAAACACCATATATTTT.

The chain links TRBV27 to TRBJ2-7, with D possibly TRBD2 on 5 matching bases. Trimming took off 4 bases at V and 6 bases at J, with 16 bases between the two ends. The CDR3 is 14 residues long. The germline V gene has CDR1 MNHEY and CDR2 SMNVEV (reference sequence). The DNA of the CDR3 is TGTGCCAGCAGTTCCCCGGGATCCTCGAGCGAGCAGTACTTC. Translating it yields CASSSPGSSSEQYF.

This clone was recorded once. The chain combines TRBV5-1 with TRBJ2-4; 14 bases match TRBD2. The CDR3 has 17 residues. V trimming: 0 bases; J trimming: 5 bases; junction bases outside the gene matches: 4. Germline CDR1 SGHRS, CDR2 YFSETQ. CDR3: CASSLGLAGGGENIQYF. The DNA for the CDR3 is TGCGCCAGCAGCTTGGGACTAGCGGGAGGGGGGGAAAACATTCAGTACTTC.

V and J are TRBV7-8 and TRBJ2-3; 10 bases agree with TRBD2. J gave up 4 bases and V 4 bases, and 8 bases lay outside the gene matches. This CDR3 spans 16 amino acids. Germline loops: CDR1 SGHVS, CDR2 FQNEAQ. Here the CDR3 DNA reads TGTGCCAGCAGCTCGGGAGCGGGAGGGCCAGCAGATACGCAGTATTTT. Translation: CASSSGAGGPADTQYF. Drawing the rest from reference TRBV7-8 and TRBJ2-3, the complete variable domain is GAGVSQSPRYKVAKRGQDVALRCDPISGHVSLFWYQQALGQGPEFLTYFQNEAQLDKSGLPSDRFFAERPEGSVSTLKIQRTQQEDSAVYLCASSSGAGGPADTQYFGPGTRLTVL.

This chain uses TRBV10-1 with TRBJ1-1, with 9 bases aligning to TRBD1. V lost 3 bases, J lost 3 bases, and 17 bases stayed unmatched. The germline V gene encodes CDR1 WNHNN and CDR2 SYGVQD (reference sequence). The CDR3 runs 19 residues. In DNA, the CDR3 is TGCGCCAGCAGTGATCATCCCGGGACAGGGAGTCTTCAGGACACTGAAGCTTTCTTT. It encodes CASSDHPGTGSLQDTEAFF.

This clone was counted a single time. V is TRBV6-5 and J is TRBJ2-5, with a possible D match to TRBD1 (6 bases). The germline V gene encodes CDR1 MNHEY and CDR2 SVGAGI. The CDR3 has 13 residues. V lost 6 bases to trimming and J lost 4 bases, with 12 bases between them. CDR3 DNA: TGTGCCAGCAGCCTTGGACAGAGAGAGACCCAGTACTTC. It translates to CASSLGQRETQYF.

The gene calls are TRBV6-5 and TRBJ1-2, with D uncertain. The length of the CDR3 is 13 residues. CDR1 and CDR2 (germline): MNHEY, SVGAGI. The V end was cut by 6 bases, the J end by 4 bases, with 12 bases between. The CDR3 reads CASRRGSRYGYTF. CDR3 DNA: TGTGCCAGCAGGCGAGGCTCCCGCTATGGCTACACCTTC.

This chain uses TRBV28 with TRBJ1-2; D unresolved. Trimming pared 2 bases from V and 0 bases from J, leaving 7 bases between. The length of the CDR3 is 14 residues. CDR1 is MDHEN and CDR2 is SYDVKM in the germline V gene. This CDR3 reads CASSLDGANYGYTF. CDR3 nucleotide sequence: TGTGCCAGCAGTTTAGACGGAGCTAACTATGGCTACACCTTC.

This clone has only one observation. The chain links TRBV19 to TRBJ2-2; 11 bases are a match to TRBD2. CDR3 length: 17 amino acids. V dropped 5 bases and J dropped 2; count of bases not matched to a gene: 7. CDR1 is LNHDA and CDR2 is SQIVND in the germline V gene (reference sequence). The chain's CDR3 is CASSPTSGKINTGELFF. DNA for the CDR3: TGTGCCAGTAGTCCGACTAGCGGGAAAATAAACACCGGGGAGCTGTTTTTT. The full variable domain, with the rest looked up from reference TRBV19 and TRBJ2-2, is DGGITQSPKYLFRKEGQNVTLSCEQNLNHDAMYWYRQDPGQGLRLIYYSQIVNDFQKGDIAEGYSVSREKKESFPLTVTSAQKNPTAFYLCASSPTSGKINTGELFFGEGSRLTVL.

The CDR3 DNA sequence: TGTGCCAGCAGCCGTCGACCCCAAACAGGGACGGAGGCTTTCTTT. Its translation is CASSRRPQTGTEAFF. The chain has TRBV5-6 and TRBJ1-1; a possible D gene is TRBD1 (6 bases). The V end lost 4 bases, the J end lost 11 bases, and 24 bases lay between the germline ends. Germline CDR1 and CDR2: SGHDT and YYEEEE. The CDR3 extends over 15 amino acids.

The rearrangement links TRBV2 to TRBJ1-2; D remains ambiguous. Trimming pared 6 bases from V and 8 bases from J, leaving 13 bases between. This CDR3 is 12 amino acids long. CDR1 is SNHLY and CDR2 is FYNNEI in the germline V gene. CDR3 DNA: TGTGCCAGCAGAGGAGAGGGATGGGGCTACACCTTC. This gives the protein CASRGEGWGYTF.

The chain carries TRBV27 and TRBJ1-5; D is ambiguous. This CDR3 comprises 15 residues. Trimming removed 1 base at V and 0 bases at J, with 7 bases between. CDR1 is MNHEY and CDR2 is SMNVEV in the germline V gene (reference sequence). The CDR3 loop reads CASSLYLYSNQPQHF. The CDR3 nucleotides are TGTGCCAGCAGTTTATATCTGTATAGCAATCAGCCCCAGCATTTT.

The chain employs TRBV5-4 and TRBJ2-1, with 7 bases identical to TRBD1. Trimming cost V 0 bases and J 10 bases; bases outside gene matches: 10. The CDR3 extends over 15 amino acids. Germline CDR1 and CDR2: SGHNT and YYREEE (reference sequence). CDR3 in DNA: TGTGCCAGCAGCTTGGATGAGGGGGCTTTCGGAGAGCAGTTCTTC. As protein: CASSLDEGAFGEQFF.

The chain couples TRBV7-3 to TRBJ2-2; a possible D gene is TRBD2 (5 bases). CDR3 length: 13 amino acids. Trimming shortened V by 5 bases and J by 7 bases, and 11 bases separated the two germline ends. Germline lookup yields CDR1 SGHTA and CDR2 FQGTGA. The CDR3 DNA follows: TGTGCCAGCAGCAGTACTAGAAACGGGGAGCTGTTTTTT. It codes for CASSSTRNGELFF.

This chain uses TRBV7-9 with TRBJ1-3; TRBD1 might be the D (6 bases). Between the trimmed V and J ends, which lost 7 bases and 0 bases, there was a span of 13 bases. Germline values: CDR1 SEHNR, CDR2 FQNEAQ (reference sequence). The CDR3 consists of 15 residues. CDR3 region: CASNSDSFSGNTIYF. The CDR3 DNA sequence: TGTGCCAGCAACTCGGACAGTTTCTCTGGAAACACCATATATTTT.

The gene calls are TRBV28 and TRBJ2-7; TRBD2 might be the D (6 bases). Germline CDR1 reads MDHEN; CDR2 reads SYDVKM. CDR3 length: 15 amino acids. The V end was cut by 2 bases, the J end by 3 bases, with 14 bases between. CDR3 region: CASSLIGGLDYEQYF. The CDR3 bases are TGTGCCAGCAGTTTAATCGGGGGTTTGGACTACGAGCAGTACTTC.

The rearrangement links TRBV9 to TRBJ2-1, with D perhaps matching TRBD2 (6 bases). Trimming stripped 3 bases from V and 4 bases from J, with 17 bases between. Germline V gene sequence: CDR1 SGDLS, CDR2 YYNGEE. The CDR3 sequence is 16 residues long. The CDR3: CASSGLPGLGYNEQFF. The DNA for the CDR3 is TGTGCCAGCAGCGGGTTACCGGGACTTGGGTACAATGAGCAGTTCTTC. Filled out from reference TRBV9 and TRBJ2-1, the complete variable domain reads DSGVTQTPKHLITATGQRVTLRCSPRSGDLSVYWYQQSLDQGLQFLIQYYNGEERAKGNILERFSAQQFPDLHSELNLSSLELGDSALYFCASSGLPGLGYNEQFFGPGTRLTVL.

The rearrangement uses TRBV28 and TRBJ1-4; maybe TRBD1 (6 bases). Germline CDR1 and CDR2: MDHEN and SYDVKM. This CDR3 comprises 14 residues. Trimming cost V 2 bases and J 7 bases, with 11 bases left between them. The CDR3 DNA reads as TGTGCCAGCAGTTTAGGGGGCCCTGTTGAAAAACTGTTTTTT. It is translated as CASSLGGPVEKLFF.

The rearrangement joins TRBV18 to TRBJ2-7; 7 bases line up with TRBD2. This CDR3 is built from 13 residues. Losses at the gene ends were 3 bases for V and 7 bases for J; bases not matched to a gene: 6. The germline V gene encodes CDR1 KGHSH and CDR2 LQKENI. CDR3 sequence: CASSPGTGGEQYF. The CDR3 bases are TGTGCCAGCTCACCGGGGACGGGAGGAGAGCAGTACTTC.

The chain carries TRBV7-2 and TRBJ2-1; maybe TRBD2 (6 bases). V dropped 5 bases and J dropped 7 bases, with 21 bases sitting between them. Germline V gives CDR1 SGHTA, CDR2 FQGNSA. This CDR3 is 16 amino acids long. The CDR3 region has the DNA TGTGCCAGCAGCCTCAGATGGGCGGGAATTTTAAATGAGCAGTTCTTC. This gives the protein CASSLRWAGILNEQFF.

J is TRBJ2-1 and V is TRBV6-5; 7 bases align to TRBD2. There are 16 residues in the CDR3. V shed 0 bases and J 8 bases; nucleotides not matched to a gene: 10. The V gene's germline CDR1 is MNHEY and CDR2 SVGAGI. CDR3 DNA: TGTGCCAGCAGTTACTCGAGCCGGGGGGTCAGAGATGAGCAGTTCTTC. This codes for CASSYSSRGVRDEQFF.